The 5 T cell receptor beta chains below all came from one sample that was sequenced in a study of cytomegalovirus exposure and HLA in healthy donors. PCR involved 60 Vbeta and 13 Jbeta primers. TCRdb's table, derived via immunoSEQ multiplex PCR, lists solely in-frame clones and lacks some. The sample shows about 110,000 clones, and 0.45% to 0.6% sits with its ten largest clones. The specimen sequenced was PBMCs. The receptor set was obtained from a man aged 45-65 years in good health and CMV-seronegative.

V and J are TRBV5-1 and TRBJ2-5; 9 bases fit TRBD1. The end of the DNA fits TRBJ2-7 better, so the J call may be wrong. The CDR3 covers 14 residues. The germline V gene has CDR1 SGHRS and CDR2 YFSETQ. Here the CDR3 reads CASSLGGQGGEQYF. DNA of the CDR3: TGCGCCAGCAGCTTGGGGGGACAGGGTGGCGAGCAGTACTTC.

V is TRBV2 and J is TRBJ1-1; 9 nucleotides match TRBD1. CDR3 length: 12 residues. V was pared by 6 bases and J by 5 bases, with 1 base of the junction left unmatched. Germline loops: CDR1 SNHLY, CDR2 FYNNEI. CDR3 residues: CASRTGGTEAFF. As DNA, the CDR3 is TGTGCCAGCAGGACAGGGGGGACTGAAGCTTTCTTT.

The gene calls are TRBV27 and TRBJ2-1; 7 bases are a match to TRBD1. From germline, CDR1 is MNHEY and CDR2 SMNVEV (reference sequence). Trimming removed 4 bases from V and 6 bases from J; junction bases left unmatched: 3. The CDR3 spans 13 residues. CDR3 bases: TGTGCCAGCAGTTGGGGACAGCTCAATGAGCAGTTCTTC. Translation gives CASSWGQLNEQFF.

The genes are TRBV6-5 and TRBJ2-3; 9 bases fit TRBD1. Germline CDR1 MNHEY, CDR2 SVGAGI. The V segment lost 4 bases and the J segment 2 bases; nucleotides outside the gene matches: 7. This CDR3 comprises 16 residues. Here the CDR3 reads CASSSLGQGVTDTQYF. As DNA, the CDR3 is TGTGCCAGCAGTTCGTTGGGACAGGGCGTCACAGATACGCAGTATTTT.

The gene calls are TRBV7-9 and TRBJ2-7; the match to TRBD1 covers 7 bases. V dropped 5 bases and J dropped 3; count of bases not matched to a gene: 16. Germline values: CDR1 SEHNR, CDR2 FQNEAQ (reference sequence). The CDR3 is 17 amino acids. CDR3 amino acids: CASSTNANRDRDYEQYF. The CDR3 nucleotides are TGTGCCAGCAGCACCAACGCCAACCGGGACAGAGACTACGAGCAGTACTTC.